A selection of T cell receptor beta chains follows, all from one sample in a study of vaccination and CD4 T cells after COVID-19. These receptors' antigens are unknown. MiXCR, applied by TCRdb to the PCR reads, yields one record per CDR3 protein. The sample gives 15,000 to 20,000 distinct CDR3 sequences, about 46% of which show up once; 10% to 15% is in the top ten. Specimen: CD4+ T cells from blood, cultured in vitro. The receptors here all came from a human donor who had recovered from COVID-19. The CDR3 runs from the conserved cysteine through the conserved F or W. The D gene is left open where the match is weak. Clone sizes are given selectively: once, few, many, or a class where the clone is expanded.

V gene	clone size	D gene	J gene	CDR3 protein	CDR3 DNA
TRBV27	NA	NA	TRBJ2-1	CASSAFMLGFGEQFF	TGTGCCAGCAGTGCATTCATGTTGGGGTTCGGTGAGCAGTTCTTC
TRBV6-1	NA	NA	TRBJ2-3	CASSPPGGGSDTQYF	TGTGCCAGCAGTCCCCCGGGGGGCGGTTCAGATACGCAGTATTTT
TRBV6-4	NA	NA	TRBJ1-1	CASRKQGGNTEAFF	TGTGCCAGCAGGAAACAGGGAGGGAACACTGAAGCTTTCTTT
TRBV6-1	few	TRBD1	TRBJ2-1	CASTKVTGGKVDNEQFF	TGTGCCAGCACCAAGGTGACAGGGGGCAAAGTAGACAATGAGCAGTTCTTC
TRBV5-1	NA	TRBD1	TRBJ1-2	CASTLGGQSYGYTF	TGCGCCAGCACCCTTGGGGGACAGTCCTATGGCTACACCTTC
TRBV7-2	few	NA	TRBJ1-3	CASSLGGTIYF	TGTGCCAGCAGCCTGGGTGGCACCATATATTTT
TRBV6-2/TRBV6-3	once	TRBD2	TRBJ2-7	CASRSRLAISYEQYF	TGTGCCAGCCGCTCTAGACTAGCGATTTCCTACGAGCAGTACTTC
TRBV20-1	few	NA	TRBJ1-2	CSARDPITGIYGYTF	TGCAGTGCTAGAGACCCCATAACAGGAATTTATGGCTACACCTTC
TRBV10-2	NA	TRBD2	TRBJ2-3	CASSWGLAGVGTDTQYF	TGCGCCAGCAGTTGGGGACTAGCGGGAGTGGGCACAGATACGCAGTATTTT
TRBV6-1	NA	TRBD1	TRBJ1-1	CASRGQGATEAFF	TGTGCCAGCAGGGGACAGGGGGCAACTGAAGCTTTCTTT
TRBV28	NA	TRBD1	TRBJ1-6	CASSQLTGAFNSPLHF	TGTGCCAGCAGTCAACTGACAGGGGCTTTTAATTCACCCCTCCACTTT
TRBV12-3/TRBV12-4	few	NA	TRBJ1-1	CASSLVDRFNTEAFF	TGTGCCAGCAGTTTAGTCGACAGGTTTAACACTGAAGCTTTCTTT
TRBV10-3	few	NA	TRBJ1-5	CAIRGDGEHQPQHF	TGTGCCATCAGGGGAGATGGGGAGCATCAGCCCCAGCATTTT
TRBV6-1	NA	NA	TRBJ1-1	CASKIQGGANTEAFF	TGTGCCAGCAAAATACAGGGTGGAGCGAACACTGAAGCTTTCTTT
TRBV2	NA	TRBD1	TRBJ1-1	CASSRQGNTEAFF	TGTGCCAGCAGCCGACAGGGAAACACTGAAGCTTTCTTT
TRBV20-1	NA	NA	TRBJ2-7	CSARGGHEQYF	TGCAGTGCTAGGGGCGGCCACGAGCAGTACTTC
TRBV4-2	NA	TRBD1	TRBJ1-2	CASSEKADRNSNYGYTF	TGTGCCAGCAGCGAAAAAGCGGACAGGAATTCTAACTATGGCTACACCTTC
TRBV7-6	few	TRBD2	TRBJ2-2	CASSSLWAGVTGELFF	TGTGCCAGCAGCTCTCTTTGGGCGGGAGTTACCGGGGAGCTGTTTTTT
TRBV2	NA	NA	TRBJ2-3	CASGRGQMSTDTQYF	TGTGCCAGCGGGAGGGGGCAGATGAGCACAGATACGCAGTATTTT
TRBV7-8	NA	TRBD1	TRBJ1-6	CASSLEGQNSPLHF	TGTGCCAGCAGCTTAGAGGGACAGAATTCACCCCTCCACTTT
TRBV20-1	NA	TRBD1	TRBJ1-5	CSARPRQGIQPQHF	TGCAGTGCTAGACCGCGACAGGGCATCCAGCCCCAGCATTTT
TRBV27	few	NA	TRBJ1-4	CASRTRGGTGEKLFF	TGTGCCAGCAGAACAAGGGGGGGGACGGGTGAAAAACTGTTTTTT
TRBV5-1	NA	NA	TRBJ2-3	CASSLQGKVTDTQYF	TGCGCCAGCAGCCTCCAGGGGAAGGTCACAGATACGCAGTATTTT
TRBV6-1	NA	TRBD1	TRBJ1-4	CASSRDRVFEKLFF	TGTGCCAGCAGCCGGGACAGGGTTTTTGAAAAACTGTTTTTT
TRBV20-1	few	TRBD2	TRBJ2-2	CSALGLAGVRSGELFF	TGCAGTGCTTTAGGACTAGCGGGTGTCCGGTCCGGGGAGCTGTTTTTT
TRBV19	NA	TRBD1	TRBJ1-5	CASSKGDRGLNQPQHF	TGTGCCAGTAGTAAAGGGGACAGGGGGCTTAATCAGCCCCAGCATTTT
TRBV5-1	NA	TRBD1	TRBJ2-7	CASSLETGGLYEQYF	TGCGCCAGCAGCCTGGAAACAGGGGGTCTCTACGAGCAGTACTTC
TRBV27	NA	TRBD2	TRBJ2-3	CASRTRRGAGGSDTQYF	TGTGCCAGCCGAACCCGACGGGGAGCGGGGGGTTCAGATACGCAGTATTTT
TRBV2	few	TRBD2	TRBJ2-2	CASVKVGGTGELFF	TGTGCCAGCGTGAAGGTGGGAGGGACCGGGGAGCTGTTTTTT
TRBV6-5	NA	TRBD1	TRBJ1-1	CASSYSGTGRRAFF	TGTGCCAGCAGTTACTCGGGGACAGGGCGTAGAGCTTTCTTT
TRBV19	NA	NA	TRBJ1-1	CASSIWGTEAFF	TGTGCCAGTAGTATCTGGGGGACTGAAGCTTTCTTT
TRBV19	NA	NA	TRBJ2-1	CASSMVGLKGDEQFF	TGTGCCAGTAGTATGGTGGGACTGAAAGGTGATGAGCAGTTCTTC
TRBV6-5	NA	TRBD2	TRBJ2-3	CASSYGGSSTDTQYF	TGTGCCAGCAGTTACGGCGGGAGCAGCACAGATACGCAGTATTTT
TRBV6-2/TRBV6-3	NA	NA	TRBJ1-1	CASSYPTGNTEAFF	TGTGCCAGCAGTTATCCCACAGGTAACACTGAAGCTTTCTTT
TRBV7-9	NA	NA	TRBJ1-2	CASSASQGPARGYTF	TGTGCCAGCAGCGCCTCTCAGGGACCGGCGCGCGGCTACACCTTC
TRBV5-4	NA	NA	TRBJ2-3	CASSHASGQPTDTQYF	TGTGCCAGCAGCCACGCCTCAGGACAGCCGACAGATACGCAGTATTTT
TRBV27	few	NA	TRBJ1-2	CASSLRGAQGYTF	TGTGCCAGCAGTCTAAGGGGGGCTCAAGGCTACACCTTC
TRBV18	NA	NA	TRBJ2-3	CASSPTGVGTDTQYF	TGTGCCAGCTCACCCACCGGTGTAGGGACGGATACGCAGTATTTT
TRBV11-3	NA	TRBD2	TRBJ2-1	CASSRRGTTDNEQFF	TGTGCCAGCAGCCGCCGAGGGACTACTGACAATGAGCAGTTCTTC
TRBV7-9	NA	NA	TRBJ1-4	CASSLGEGDEKLFF	TGTGCCAGCAGCTTAGGGGAGGGCGATGAAAAACTGTTTTTT